A selection of T cell receptor beta chains follows, all from one sample in a study of T cell repertoires in cytomegalovirus infection. TCRdb independently ran MiXCR on the reads; one entry per CDR3 protein. This sample has roughly 500,000 distinct CDR3 sequences, with roughly a third found just once. These receptors lack a known antigen. Material: cultured PBMCs, obtained from culture after CMV antigen stimulation. Receptor source: a human donor in good health (CMV status not recorded). Some clones in this sample may be carry-over from other donors' samples. Both conserved end residues are part of each CDR3. The D gene is left open where the match is weak. Not all rows give a size; the values are once, few, many and, for expanded clones, a class.

j_gene: TRBJ1-5
abundance: -
v_gene: TRBV15
d_gene: -
CDR3nt: TGTGCCACCAGCAGAGATAACAGGGAGCCCCAGCATTTT
CDR3aa: CATSRDNREPQHF

j_gene: TRBJ2-3
abundance: -
v_gene: TRBV12-3/TRBV12-4
d_gene: TRBD2
CDR3nt: TGTGCCAGCAGTTTCCAAGCGGGAGTGAGTTCGGATACGCAGTATTTT
CDR3aa: CASSFQAGVSSDTQYF

j_gene: TRBJ1-4
abundance: once
v_gene: TRBV30
d_gene: -
CDR3nt: TGTGCCTGGAGTGTAGGGGGGGAAAAACTGTTTTTT
CDR3aa: CAWSVGGEKLFF

j_gene: TRBJ2-2
abundance: -
v_gene: TRBV29-1
d_gene: TRBD1
CDR3nt: TGCAGCGTTAGACAGGGGAACACCGGGGAGCTGTTTTTT
CDR3aa: CSVRQGNTGELFF

j_gene: TRBJ2-3
abundance: -
v_gene: TRBV7-9
d_gene: -
CDR3nt: TGTGCCAGCCTACAGATCACAGATACGCAGTATTTT
CDR3aa: CASLQITDTQYF

j_gene: TRBJ1-5
abundance: -
v_gene: TRBV6-2/TRBV6-3
d_gene: -
CDR3nt: TGTGCCAGCGGACCGGTCACGGGGAGTCAGCCCCAGCATTTT
CDR3aa: CASGPVTGSQPQHF

j_gene: TRBJ2-3
abundance: many
v_gene: TRBV7-2
d_gene: -
CDR3nt: TGTGCCAGCAGCTTCATGGGCACAGATACGCAGTATTTT
CDR3aa: CASSFMGTDTQYF

j_gene: TRBJ2-5
abundance: -
v_gene: TRBV12-3/TRBV12-4
d_gene: TRBD1
CDR3nt: TGTGCCAGCAGAATGACAGGGGGAGGTAAAGAGACCCAGTACTTC
CDR3aa: CASRMTGGGKETQYF

j_gene: TRBJ2-1
abundance: -
v_gene: TRBV7-2
d_gene: -
CDR3nt: TGTGCCAGCAGCTCCTGGACTGAGCGGTTGGCTGAGCAGTTCTTC
CDR3aa: CASSSWTERLAEQFF

j_gene: TRBJ2-3
abundance: many
v_gene: TRBV7-8
d_gene: TRBD1
CDR3nt: TGTGCCAGCAGCACCTTAGGACAGGACACAGATACGCAGTATTTT
CDR3aa: CASSTLGQDTDTQYF

j_gene: TRBJ1-6
abundance: few
v_gene: TRBV10-3
d_gene: -
CDR3nt: TGTGCCATCAGTGAGATGGCAGGGAACTATAATTCACCCCTCCACTTT
CDR3aa: CAISEMAGNYNSPLHF

j_gene: TRBJ1-1
abundance: few
v_gene: TRBV19
d_gene: -
CDR3nt: TGTGCCAGTAGCCCCACCGGGACCCCGAGCATGAACACTGAAGCTTTCTTT
CDR3aa: CASSPTGTPSMNTEAFF

j_gene: TRBJ2-4
abundance: -
v_gene: TRBV6-2/TRBV6-3
d_gene: -
CDR3nt: TGTGAGTCCGGGGACGGACAAAACATTCAGTACTTC
CDR3aa: CESGDGQNIQYF

j_gene: TRBJ2-4
abundance: -
v_gene: TRBV7-2
d_gene: -
CDR3nt: TGTGCCAGCAGCCTCCCCCCTGTTTTC
CDR3aa: CASSLPPVF

j_gene: TRBJ2-7
abundance: -
v_gene: TRBV5-3
d_gene: TRBD2
CDR3nt: TGTGCCAGCAGCGGACTAGCGGGGCACTACGAGCAGTACTTC
CDR3aa: CASSGLAGHYEQYF

j_gene: TRBJ2-1
abundance: few
v_gene: TRBV10-3
d_gene: -
CDR3nt: TGTGCCATCTCCGGGGGTCTTACCTACAATGAGCAGTTCTTC
CDR3aa: CAISGGLTYNEQFF

j_gene: TRBJ2-1
abundance: many
v_gene: TRBV7-6
d_gene: -
CDR3nt: TGTGCCAGCAGCTTATATTTTCAGGCCAGCAATGAGCAGTTCTTC
CDR3aa: CASSLYFQASNEQFF

j_gene: TRBJ1-1
abundance: -
v_gene: TRBV7-2
d_gene: -
CDR3nt: TGTGCCAGCAGCCCATTTCAGGGAAGGACTGAAGCTTTCTTT
CDR3aa: CASSPFQGRTEAFF

j_gene: TRBJ1-5
abundance: few
v_gene: TRBV7-2
d_gene: TRBD1
CDR3nt: TGTGCCAGCAGTTCGGGACAGGGAGGTCGACAGCCCCAGCATTTT
CDR3aa: CASSSGQGGRQPQHF

j_gene: TRBJ2-7
abundance: -
v_gene: TRBV20-1
d_gene: TRBD2
CDR3nt: TGCAGTGCTAGTCCTAGCGGGAGGGCGTTATCCTTCGAGCAGTACTTC
CDR3aa: CSASPSGRALSFEQYF

j_gene: TRBJ2-7
abundance: once
v_gene: TRBV6-2/TRBV6-3
d_gene: TRBD2
CDR3nt: TGTGCCAGCAGTCAGCGGACTAGCGGGACTTGGGAGCAGTACTTC
CDR3aa: CASSQRTSGTWEQYF

j_gene: TRBJ2-6
abundance: -
v_gene: TRBV2
d_gene: TRBD1
CDR3nt: TGTGGCCGGGGGACAGGGGTGGGGGGGGCCAACGTCCTGACTTTC
CDR3aa: CGRGTGVGGANVLTF

j_gene: TRBJ1-1
abundance: few
v_gene: TRBV7-9
d_gene: -
CDR3nt: TGTGCCAGCAGCTTATTGGGGCAACGGAACACTGAAGCTTTCTTT
CDR3aa: CASSLLGQRNTEAFF

j_gene: TRBJ2-2
abundance: -
v_gene: TRBV19
d_gene: -
CDR3nt: TGTGCCAGTACCGACACGTTCACCGGGGAGCTGTTTTTT
CDR3aa: CASTDTFTGELFF

j_gene: TRBJ2-3
abundance: -
v_gene: TRBV29-1
d_gene: TRBD1
CDR3nt: TGCAGCGTTGACGCAGGGGGTAACACAGATACGCAGTATTTT
CDR3aa: CSVDAGGNTDTQYF

j_gene: TRBJ2-6
abundance: -
v_gene: TRBV27
d_gene: -
CDR3nt: TGTGCCAGCACCCGGGTCGCTGGGGCCAACGTCCTGACTTTC
CDR3aa: CASTRVAGANVLTF

j_gene: TRBJ1-1
abundance: -
v_gene: TRBV11-3
d_gene: -
CDR3nt: TGTGCCAGCAGCTTAGAGAATTTGAACACTGAAGCTTTCTTT
CDR3aa: CASSLENLNTEAFF

j_gene: TRBJ2-1
abundance: -
v_gene: TRBV12-5
d_gene: -
CDR3nt: TGTGCTAGTGGTTTGGTACAGGGGACTGGATACAATGAGCAGTTCTTC
CDR3aa: CASGLVQGTGYNEQFF

j_gene: TRBJ2-1
abundance: few
v_gene: TRBV7-7
d_gene: -
CDR3nt: TGTGCCAGCAGCTTAGGGAGGGTTGCCACCAATGAGCAGTTCTTC
CDR3aa: CASSLGRVATNEQFF

j_gene: TRBJ2-4
abundance: -
v_gene: TRBV6-2/TRBV6-3
d_gene: TRBD2
CDR3nt: TGTGCCAGCAGTTCCCGCGGGAGGGACATTCAGTACTTC
CDR3aa: CASSSRGRDIQYF

j_gene: TRBJ2-7
abundance: -
v_gene: TRBV5-5
d_gene: -
CDR3nt: TGTGCCAGCAGCTTCCAACAGGGCTACGAGCAGTACTTC
CDR3aa: CASSFQQGYEQYF

j_gene: TRBJ1-5
abundance: few
v_gene: TRBV19
d_gene: -
CDR3nt: TGTGCCAGTAGTATAGCGGGGGGTGGCAATCAGCCCCAGCATTTT
CDR3aa: CASSIAGGGNQPQHF

j_gene: TRBJ2-7
abundance: -
v_gene: TRBV12-3/TRBV12-4
d_gene: -
CDR3nt: TGTGCCAGCAGTCTAGAACAGCGGTACGAGCAGTACTTC
CDR3aa: CASSLEQRYEQYF

j_gene: TRBJ2-2
abundance: -
v_gene: TRBV9
d_gene: TRBD2
CDR3nt: TGTGCCAGCAGCGTACAAGCGGGAGGGCCAAACGGGGAGCTGTTTTTT
CDR3aa: CASSVQAGGPNGELFF

j_gene: TRBJ2-4
abundance: few
v_gene: TRBV28
d_gene: TRBD2
CDR3nt: TGTGCCAGCAGTTTAACTAGCGCAGCCAAAAACATTCAGTACTTC
CDR3aa: CASSLTSAAKNIQYF

j_gene: TRBJ2-5
abundance: -
v_gene: TRBV7-4
d_gene: -
CDR3nt: TGTGCCAGCAGCTTAGTGCCAGCCGCAGAGACCCAGTACTTC
CDR3aa: CASSLVPAAETQYF

j_gene: TRBJ2-7
abundance: few
v_gene: TRBV4-3
d_gene: TRBD1
CDR3nt: TGCGCCAGCAGCCAAGAGTCAAGGGGGCCCTACGAGCAGTACTTC
CDR3aa: CASSQESRGPYEQYF

j_gene: TRBJ2-1
abundance: few
v_gene: TRBV7-9
d_gene: -
CDR3nt: TGTGCCAGCAGCTTAGCCCAGCGGATCTACAATGAGCAGTTCTTC
CDR3aa: CASSLAQRIYNEQFF

j_gene: TRBJ2-7
abundance: -
v_gene: TRBV7-8
d_gene: -
CDR3nt: TGTGCCAGCAGCTTCCGAGGACACATGAGCTCCTACGAGCAGTACTTC
CDR3aa: CASSFRGHMSSYEQYF

j_gene: TRBJ2-5
abundance: few
v_gene: TRBV27
d_gene: -
CDR3nt: TGTGCCAGCAGTTCCCTACCTGCTGAAGCCCAGTACTTC
CDR3aa: CASSSLPAEAQYF

j_gene: TRBJ2-2
abundance: -
v_gene: TRBV24-1
d_gene: TRBD1
CDR3nt: TGTGCCACCAGTGATTTGAGGACAGGGGTCACCGGGGAGCTGTTTTTT
CDR3aa: CATSDLRTGVTGELFF

j_gene: TRBJ2-1
abundance: -
v_gene: TRBV6-2/TRBV6-3
d_gene: TRBD2
CDR3nt: TGTGCCAGCAGTTACTCGAGAACTAGCGGAGGGGGGCATGAGCAGTTCTTC
CDR3aa: CASSYSRTSGGGHEQFF

j_gene: TRBJ1-1
abundance: once
v_gene: TRBV2
d_gene: -
CDR3nt: TGTGCCAGCAGATACGGGGGGAGGACTGAAGCTTTCTTT
CDR3aa: CASRYGGRTEAFF

j_gene: TRBJ1-2
abundance: few
v_gene: TRBV4-1
d_gene: -
CDR3nt: TGCGCCAGCAGCCAAGGACGGGGGTTGGGCTATGGCTACACCTTC
CDR3aa: CASSQGRGLGYGYTF

j_gene: TRBJ2-1
abundance: few
v_gene: TRBV20-1
d_gene: -
CDR3nt: TGCAGTGCTACTGAGGTGGCGGGACGTAGGGGCTACAATGAGCAGTTCTTC
CDR3aa: CSATEVAGRRGYNEQFF

j_gene: TRBJ2-2
abundance: -
v_gene: TRBV12-3/TRBV12-4
d_gene: -
CDR3nt: TGTGCCAGCAGCATGGATCTCTCCGGGGAGCTGTTTTTT
CDR3aa: CASSMDLSGELFF

j_gene: TRBJ1-1
abundance: -
v_gene: TRBV7-8
d_gene: -
CDR3nt: TGTGCCAGCAGCTCCCTGACAGCGAACACTGAAGCTTTCTTT
CDR3aa: CASSSLTANTEAFF

j_gene: TRBJ2-1
abundance: -
v_gene: TRBV2
d_gene: TRBD2
CDR3nt: TGTGCCAGCAGTGGGAGCGGGACCTACAATGAGCAGTTCTTC
CDR3aa: CASSGSGTYNEQFF

j_gene: TRBJ2-7
abundance: -
v_gene: TRBV2
d_gene: TRBD2
CDR3nt: TGTGCCAGTCGACTAGCGGGAATGGGCGAGCAGTACTTC
CDR3aa: CASRLAGMGEQYF

j_gene: TRBJ2-2
abundance: -
v_gene: TRBV9
d_gene: TRBD1
CDR3nt: TGTGCCAGCAGCGCGACAGGGTCCTACACCGGGGAGCTGTTTTTT
CDR3aa: CASSATGSYTGELFF